The present entry profiles one T cell receptor (beta chain) with its context. No antigen is known for it. No quality values exist for individual bases; no much larger clone is one base distant. What the time point label conveys for this sample: about 28 days (+/-7) after the second vaccine dose. Because spike-specific TCR depth and breadth did not differ between the two schedules, AZD1222 recipients who got a second dose at roughly 4 weeks were pooled with those who got a second dose at roughly 12 weeks. Samples from vaccinated people were obtained from the UK trials COV001 and COV002, which included a single-blind randomized controlled phase 2/3 trial of AZD1222 (ChAdOx1 nCoV-19) in healthy adults. For TCRbeta chain sequencing, PBMC samples were collected from trial participants at day 0 and at day 28 after the second dose. This entry comes from a study of T cell responses to AZD1222 COVID-19 vaccine (dated by TCRdb to the early 2020s). Looking at the study overall: A total of just over 230 trial participants underwent TCR sequencing, of whom about 200 had received two doses of AZD1222 and some 26 had received two doses of the MenACWY control vaccine. Enrollment into the trials was organized by age into subgroups of 18-55, 56-69 and 70-plus years, and those subgroups contained roughly 150, 30 and 60 TCR-sequenced participants, respectively.

The investigation overall reported the following: Vaccine-associated CD4 TCRs spanned the whole spike protein, with dominant responses in regions 160-218 and 743-854. The 56-69-year group was small, and its depth increase did not reach significance, likely because of low power. Only a handful of AZD1222 recipients were SARS-CoV-2 seropositive at baseline, limiting conclusions about previously exposed vaccinees. Epitopes outside the regions mutated in the B.1.351 and B.1.1.7 variants were reportedly recognized by nearly half of the unique spike-specific TCRs. After two AZD1222 doses, spike-specific TCR breadth and depth were significantly higher than at day 0 and than in MenACWY recipients. Participants were mostly white British, with more females than males. The authors suggested clonal diversity may have been underestimated. Because no samples from the day 14 peak response were available, repertoires could be characterized only after the peak T cell response.

V ends up 1 base short and J 10 bases short, with an unmatched junction base count of 3. From cysteine to phenylalanine, the CDR3 is 14 amino acids long. The read is trimmed to its CDR3 DNA, 42 bases read in frame from base 1. From a lookup of the germline V gene, CDR1 and CDR2 are LGHNT and FRNRAP. The CDR3 regions of human TCRbeta chains were subjected to immunosequencing. The original pipeline was this. TCRs in the repertoires were compared against a reference library of SARS-CoV-2-specific TCRs that had been generated with the MIRA antigen-specificity platform. Breadth was defined as the fraction of unique TCRs that were SARS-CoV-2-associated, and depth was defined as the fraction of total T cells that were SARS-CoV-2-associated. Using the MIRA data, each spike-specific TCR was mapped to the spike region that the TCR reacts to and placed in a CD4 or CD8 class. Log10-transformed breadth and depth values were compared by one-way ANOVA with Sidak's multiple comparisons tests. TCRdb took over this immuneACCESS table, retaining in-frame rearrangements with V and J assigned. Such tables are incomplete; in checked studies, under half of the missing clones stem from an unresolved V gene, and the remainder is unexplained. That table is the source of V, J and clone size, and D and trimming were worked out from the DNA. For this sample there are about 79,000 clones; 89% appear just once. Clones ranked in the top ten supply about 28% of the sample.

Sequenced material: peripheral blood, taken 28 days after the second AZD1222 dose. This receptor was obtained from an adult who received the AZD1222 COVID-19 vaccine. The chain is made from TRBV12-5 and TRBJ1-6; the junction holds 8 bases that match TRBD1. CDR3 protein: CASGLAYRGSPLHF. The DNA sequence is given as TGTGCTAGTGGTTTGGCTTACAGGGGGTCACCCCTCCACTTT.